These T cell receptor beta chains were read from a single sample in a study of T cell changes during pregnancy in multiple sclerosis. TCRdb's table, derived via immunoSEQ multiplex PCR, lists solely in-frame clones and lacks some. The repertoire holds around 70,000 clones, with approximately 94% as singletons. Specimen: peripheral blood, collected in the third trimester of pregnancy. These receptor sequences come from a female donor with multiple sclerosis, enrolled in a pregnancy study. Both conserved end residues are part of each CDR3. Fields, in order: CDR3 protein, CDR3 DNA, D gene, clone size, J gene, V gene. A D gene is named only where the DNA matches it firmly. Where a row states a size, it is once, few, many or the class of an expanded clone; other rows omit it.

CASSLELRGAYNEQFF TGCGCCAGCAGCTTGGAGTTGCGGGGGGCCTACAATGAGCAGTTCTTC TRBD2 NA TRBJ2-1 TRBV5-1
CASSRNREPWGTLHF TGCGCCAGCAGCCGAAACAGGGAGCCCTGGGGCACCCTCCACTTT NA NA TRBJ1-6 TRBV5-1
CASSYRDRGRFEQYF TGTGCCAGCAGTTACAGGGACAGGGGGCGCTTCGAGCAGTACTTC TRBD1 NA TRBJ2-7 TRBV6-5
CAWSPDRGQEAFF TGTGCCTGGAGTCCCGACAGGGGGCAGGAAGCTTTCTTT TRBD1 NA TRBJ1-1 TRBV30
CASSPDGGRAFF TGCGCCAGCAGCCCCGATGGAGGGCGGGCTTTCTTT NA NA TRBJ1-1 TRBV4-3
CASSYEDTTTEAFF TGTGCCAGCAGTTACGAGGACACGACGACTGAAGCTTTCTTT NA once TRBJ1-1 TRBV6-5
CASSPGEELGPGQYF TGTGCCAGCAGCCCCGGAGAGGAGCTAGGTCCCGGGCAGTACTTC NA NA TRBJ2-7 TRBV7-2
CASSHFALRQGNTEAFF TGTGCCAGCAGTCATTTCGCGTTGCGACAGGGGAACACTGAAGCTTTCTTT TRBD1 NA TRBJ1-1 TRBV5-6
CASSISGGSNQPQHF TGTGCCAGTAGTATCTCTGGCGGGAGCAATCAGCCCCAGCATTTT NA NA TRBJ1-5 TRBV19
CASSRAGFNQPQHF TGTGCCAGTAGTCGCGCAGGGTTCAATCAGCCCCAGCATTTT NA NA TRBJ1-5 TRBV19
CASREDRGREPQHF TGTGCCAGCAGAGAAGACAGGGGGCGAGAGCCCCAGCATTTT TRBD1 NA TRBJ1-5 TRBV7-2
CASRGVGQGAKKLFF TGTGCCAGCAGGGGGGTGGGACAGGGGGCGAAAAAACTGTTTTTT TRBD1 NA TRBJ1-4 TRBV6-1
CASSPLNEQFF TGTGCCAGCAGCCCTCTCAATGAGCAGTTCTTC NA NA TRBJ2-1 TRBV11-2
CASTLAVYTEAFF TGTGCCAGTACCTTAGCGGTATACACTGAAGCTTTCTTT NA NA TRBJ1-1 TRBV19